The present T cell receptor beta chain was sequenced within a study of metastatic and nonmetastatic thyroid tumors (dated by TCRdb to 2019 to 2021). Regarding the complete study: For patients with malignant and with benign thyroid disease, the researchers compared repertoires between peripheral blood samples and tumor or nodule tissue samples. General findings and caveats noted by the study authors: In both blood and tumor samples, TCR beta diversity was reported to be significantly higher in malignant tumors than in benign nodules.

No patient had received any treatment before thyroid surgery. Patient clinical samples collected from about 2011 to 2019 were retrospectively analysed using T-cell receptor beta sequencing. Worth noting for this clone: What antigen it recognizes has not been identified. No much larger clonotype is one base removed from it; base qualities were not supplied.

The library was obtained by PCR. The instrument was an Illumina HiSeq 4000. High-throughput sequencing was used to profile the TCR beta-chain CDR3 region of every patient. The source study handled its data this way. A classifier to discriminate distant-metastatic papillary thyroid cancer patients was built from CDR3 differences across clinicopathological groups. The Shannon index was used to measure repertoire diversity, and the Morisita-Horn index was used to measure how similar tumor and blood repertoires were. The raw public reads went through TCRdb reprocessing: fastp at Q25, MiXCR clone calling, in-frame beta chains kept. Here the V and J calls rest on TCRdb's processing, not on the authors' analysis. Counted in this sample were more than 40,000 clones; 25% to 30% of them appeared once. The ten largest make up approximately 9.6% of the sample. V trim: 4 bases; J trim: 8 bases; unmatched bases: 8. The germline V gene yields SGHRS for CDR1 and YFSETQ for CDR2. From the cysteine up to the phenylalanine, the CDR3 has a length of 13 residues. Solely the CDR3 DNA is kept, with 39 bases framed from the first base.

The TCR sequence derives from a male donor with papillary thyroid cancer or a benign thyroid nodule (not recorded which). Some clones in this sample may be carry-over from other donors' samples. Sequencing was performed on blood. The sequence is built from TRBV5-1 and TRBJ1-2, and TRBD1 aligns with 7 junction nucleotides. The DNA sequence reads TGCGCCAGCAGCCAAACAGGGGAGCGGGGCTACACCTTC. It codes for CASSQTGERGYTF.